This T cell receptor (beta chain) originates from a study of T cells in Graves' hyperthyroidism and ophthalmopathy. J lost 5 bases, V lost 7 bases, and 12 bases had no gene match. Germline values: CDR1 WSHSY, CDR2 SAAADI. There are 16 residues in the CDR3. Amplification yielded TCR beta CDR3 regions, with RNA transcripts as the source. HTBI primers were employed in a first-round RT-PCR of the TCR CDR3. TCRdb itself ran the multiplex PCR reads through MiXCR, one entry per CDR3 protein. The sample carries under 600,000 distinct CDR3 sequences, 15% to 20% recorded once. Sequenced sample: blood. This clonotype was sampled from a woman aged 40 to 50 with Graves' ophthalmopathy. The chain joins TRBV10-2 to TRBJ1-2, with 11 positions matching TRBD1. The CDR3 region has the DNA TGCGCCAGCACTCCGGACAGGGGGCTACTTGGGTATGGCTACACCTTC. Translation: CASTPDRGLLGYGYTF.